The 20 T cell receptor beta chains presented below share a single source sample, sequenced in a study of T-cell memory formation after mild COVID-19. In TCRdb, the 5' RACE reads were re-called with MiXCR into one record per CDR3 protein. The sample comprises about 400,000 distinct CDR3 sequences, roughly 15% of which are singletons, and 20% to 25% rests with the top ten. Sequencing used PBMCs or a T cell subset sorted from them (not recorded which). These TCRs come from a man between 18 and 35 years old who had mild COVID-19 (a few samples of this study predate the infection). Cell type and time point are not known.

The J gene is TRBJ1-4, the V gene TRBV28; 7 bases agree with TRBD1. The junction had 13 bases not matched to a gene; V was cut back by 4 bases and J by 8 bases. This CDR3 region has 16 residues. CDR1 is MDHEN and CDR2 is SYDVKM in the germline V gene. CDR3 residues: CASSSTSKTGSEKLFF. CDR3 bases: TGTGCCAGCAGTTCCACATCTAAGACAGGGTCGGAAAAACTGTTTTTT.

This clonotype turned up a few times. The J gene is TRBJ1-1, the V gene TRBV6-2 or TRBV6-3; D gene uncertain. The germline V gene encodes CDR1 MNHEY and CDR2 SVGEGT. The CDR3 sequence is 12 residues long. Trimming removed 0 bases at V and 10 bases at J, with 9 bases between. DNA of the CDR3: TGTGCCAGCAGTTACTCTTGGGCGAGAGCTTTCTTT. It translates to CASSYSWARAFF.

This clonotype was seen repeatedly, ten times or more. The chain combines TRBV20-1 with TRBJ2-3; no clear D. V lost 0 bases and J 1 base, leaving 17 bases between the germline ends. CDR1 DFQATT and CDR2 SNEGSKA come from the germline V gene (reference sequence). This CDR3 contains 17 residues. In nucleotides, the CDR3 is TGCAGTGCTAGAGACCCGGCGAGAGGCCCCGGCACAGATACGCAGTATTTT. This codes for CSARDPARGPGTDTQYF.

This chain joins TRBV5-1 and TRBJ1-5; no firm D call. The germline V gene has CDR1 SGHRS and CDR2 YFSETQ. The germline V and J ends were trimmed by 2 bases and 0 bases, with 15 bases remaining between them. This CDR3 contains 17 residues. CDR3 loop: CASSLIDGDYSNQPQHF. For the CDR3, the DNA is TGCGCCAGCAGCTTAATCGACGGAGATTATAGCAATCAGCCCCAGCATTTT. Full variable domain (remainder filled in from reference TRBV5-1 and TRBJ1-5): KAGVTQTPRYLIKTRGQQVTLSCSPISGHRSVSWYQQTPGQGLQFLFEYFSETQRNKGNFPGRFSGRQFSNSRSEMNVSTLELGDSALYLCASSLIDGDYSNQPQHFGDGTRLSIL.

This clonotype was seen more than once but under ten times. CDR3 region: CASSPSLGNQPQHF. The CDR3 nucleotides are TGTGCCAGCAGCCCCAGTTTGGGCAATCAGCCCCAGCATTTT. This sequence joins TRBV6-5 and TRBJ1-5, with D uncertain. Per germline, CDR1 MNHEY and CDR2 SVGAGI. This CDR3 is built from 14 residues. Deletions cut 6 bases from V and 2 bases from J, with 11 bases between.

The rearrangement links TRBV24-1 to TRBJ1-5, with 9 bases aligning to TRBD1. The CDR3 has 17 amino acids. Per germline, CDR1 KGHDR and CDR2 SFDVKD. Trimming at V came to 4 bases and at J to 7 bases, leaving 13 bases not matched to a gene. The CDR3 region has the DNA TGTGCCACCAGTGAGGGAGGTGGAGGGACAGGGAACCAGCCCCAGCATTTT. Translating gives CATSEGGGGTGNQPQHF.

The chain has TRBV5-1 and TRBJ2-1; TRBD2 agrees at 9 bases. Germline-derived CDR1 and CDR2 are SGHRS and YFSETQ. The CDR3 consists of 16 residues. V trimming: 0 bases; J trimming: 7 bases; junction bases outside the gene matches: 8. CDR3 nucleotides: TGCGCCAGCAGCTTGGTGCGGGGGGGGCCCCTAAATGAGCAGTTCTTC. It yields the protein CASSLVRGGPLNEQFF. The variable domain in full, completed from reference TRBV5-1 and TRBJ2-1, reads KAGVTQTPRYLIKTRGQQVTLSCSPISGHRSVSWYQQTPGQGLQFLFEYFSETQRNKGNFPGRFSGRQFSNSRSEMNVSTLELGDSALYLCASSLVRGGPLNEQFFGPGTRLTVL.

V is TRBV19 and J is TRBJ1-5; 8 bases are shared with TRBD1. Per the germline V gene, CDR1 is LNHDA and CDR2 is SQIVND (reference sequence). The junction had 10 bases not matched to a gene; V was cut back by 6 bases and J by 9 bases. The CDR3 extends over 14 amino acids. CDR3 DNA sequence: TGTGCCAGTAGCGAACAGGGGGATCCGTGGCCCCAGCATTTT. Its protein is CASSEQGDPWPQHF. Looking up the rest from reference TRBV19 and TRBJ1-5 gives the full variable domain: DGGITQSPKYLFRKEGQNVTLSCEQNLNHDAMYWYRQDPGQGLRLIYYSQIVNDFQKGDIAEGYSVSREKKESFPLTVTSAQKNPTAFYLCASSEQGDPWPQHFGDGTRLSIL.

The J gene is TRBJ1-1, the V gene TRBV20-1; D possibly corresponds to TRBD1 (6 bases). V gave up 5 bases and J gave up 4 bases, with 11 bases separating them. Germline assignment: CDR1 DFQATT and CDR2 SNEGSKA (reference sequence). This CDR3 has 12 amino acids. CDR3 sequence reads: CSAGTGSTEAFF. The DNA of the CDR3 is TGCAGTGCTGGAACAGGGAGCACTGAAGCTTTCTTT.

The genes are TRBV18 and TRBJ1-3; D perhaps matches TRBD1 (5 bases). Trimming cost V 2 bases and J 4 bases, with 15 bases left between them. CDR3 length equals 16 residues. Germline values: CDR1 KGHSH, CDR2 LQKENI. The CDR3 DNA is TGTGCCAGCTCACCATCTCCAGGGTCCGGCGGAAACACCATATATTTT. As protein: CASSPSPGSGGNTIYF.

This chain uses TRBV7-9 with TRBJ1-2; D is unclear. The CDR3 runs 16 residues. Trimming stripped 5 bases from V and 0 bases from J, with 16 bases between. In germline, CDR1 is SEHNR, CDR2 FQNEAQ (reference sequence). The CDR3 region has the DNA TGTGCCAGCAGCCAAGGGTCGAAAGGTTCTAACTATGGCTACACCTTC. Protein sequence: CASSQGSKGSNYGYTF.

There are many counts of this clonotype. The chain combines TRBV7-2 with TRBJ1-2; 7 bases are a match to TRBD1. The germline V gene has CDR1 SGHTA and CDR2 FQGNSA. The V and J ends lost 3 bases and 4 bases, in that order; junction bases with no gene match: 5. CDR3 length equals 14 residues. As DNA, the CDR3 is TGTGCCAGCAGCTTGGACAGGAGGGGCTATGGCTACACCTTC. It encodes CASSLDRRGYGYTF.

This clonotype was counted only a few times. The rearrangement uses TRBV10-3 and TRBJ2-3; possible D gene TRBD1, 6 bases. The CDR3 extends over 14 amino acids. V was cut by 3 bases and J by 2 bases, with 9 bases left in between. CDR1 and CDR2 (germline): ENHRY, SYGVKD. The CDR3 region is CAISEGQFTDTQYF. The CDR3 nucleotides read TGTGCCATCAGTGAAGGACAGTTCACAGATACGCAGTATTTT.

This clonotype was observed a few times. This chain links TRBV12-3 or TRBV12-4 with TRBJ1-5; maybe TRBD1 (5 bases). The V end was cut by 3 bases, the J end by 11 bases, with 8 bases between. The CDR3 contains 11 residues. The CDR3: CASSLRGAQHF. As DNA, the CDR3 is TGTGCCAGCAGTTTGAGGGGAGCCCAGCATTTT.

This clonotype was counted a few times. This chain links TRBV4-1 with TRBJ1-2, with TRBD1 matching 7 bases. The J segment lost 4 bases and the V segment lost 4 bases, leaving 9 bases of the junction unmatched. The CDR3 runs to 15 residues. Germline CDR1 is MGHRA and CDR2 is YSYEKL. As DNA, the CDR3 is TGCGCCAGCAGCCCGACAGGAGGGGGCGGCTATGGCTACACCTTC. Its protein is CASSPTGGGGYGYTF.

This chain uses TRBV9 with TRBJ2-3; D may be TRBD1 or TRBD2 (5 bases each). Germline V gene sequence: CDR1 SGDLS, CDR2 YYNGEE. The V end lost 4 bases, the J end lost 0 bases, and 15 bases lay between the germline ends. This CDR3 comprises 16 residues. CDR3 loop: CASSPGRDPSTDTQYF. The DNA of the CDR3 is TGTGCCAGCAGCCCCGGTCGGGACCCTAGCACAGATACGCAGTATTTT.

This clonotype turned up a few times. The chain recombines TRBV20-1 with TRBJ2-3; TRBD2 agrees at 7 bases. Germline V gene sequence: CDR1 DFQATT, CDR2 SNEGSKA (reference sequence). This CDR3 has 12 amino acids. With V trimmed by 4 bases and J by 5 bases, 3 bases remained unmatched. CDR3 residues: CSATGEGDTQYF. The CDR3 nucleotides read TGCAGTGCTACCGGGGAGGGAGATACGCAGTATTTT.

This clonotype was observed a few times. The rearrangement joins TRBV6-6 to TRBJ2-7, with a tentative D call TRBD1 (6 bases). The ends were cut back, 5 bases at V and 0 bases at J, with 8 bases in the middle. The CDR3 sequence is 13 residues long. Germline CDR1 is MNHNY and CDR2 is SVGAGI (reference sequence). For the CDR3, the DNA is TGTGCCAGCAGTAGGACAGACTCCTACGAGCAGTACGTC. Translation gives CASSRTDSYEQYV.

In its sample, this clonotype was seen a few times. CDR3 DNA: TGCAGTGCTAGAAGGGGGCGCGGCACTGAAGCTTTCTTT. It translates to CSARRGRGTEAFF. The genes are TRBV20-1 and TRBJ1-1; TRBD1 matches at 7 bases. Germline assignment: CDR1 DFQATT and CDR2 SNEGSKA (reference sequence). The CDR3 spans 13 residues. Germline trimming cut 2 bases from V and 4 bases from J; bases unmatched to any gene: 4.

The chain uses TRBV28 and TRBJ1-2, with D maybe TRBD1 (6 bases). Per germline, CDR1 MDHEN and CDR2 SYDVKM. This CDR3 contains 15 residues. V was cut by 3 bases and J by 4 bases, with 15 bases left in between. DNA of the CDR3: TGTGCCAGCAGTTTCTATGGAGGGGGATCCTATGGCTACACCTTC. Translation gives CASSFYGGGSYGYTF.